This T cell receptor (beta chain) was identified during a study of type 1 and type 2 diabetes patients. Background on the study: CD4+ or CD8+ T cells were positively selected from PBMCs with microbeads. Study results and limitations: With limited T2D and control samples, some T1D-only expanded clones may not be T1D-specific.

This clonotype showed up just once. The antigen is unknown. PCR was run on genomic DNA. A primer set of 30 forward and 13 reverse primers amplified the CDR3. TCRdb fed the multiplex PCR reads into MiXCR, producing one record per CDR3 protein. The sample shows about 250,000 distinct CDR3 sequences, roughly 50% of them seen only once. CDR3 length equals 19 residues. The V segment lost 4 bases and the J segment 2 bases; nucleotides outside the gene matches: 12. Germline loops: CDR1 SGHTS, CDR2 YDEGEE. The chain carries TRBV5-8 and TRBJ2-2, with 12 bases aligning to TRBD2. The receptor's source is a man between 18 and 35 years old with type 2 diabetes. The sequenced material came from peripheral blood mononuclear cells (PBMCs). DNA of the CDR3: TGTGCCAGCAGCCGCGGACTAGCGGGAAAAGTGAGAAACACCGGGGAGCTGTTTTTT. As protein: CASSRGLAGKVRNTGELFF.